The clone carrying this T cell receptor beta chain was counted a few times. Antigen: not known. This entry belongs to a study of T-cell memory formation after mild COVID-19. Background on the study: Largely donor-specific sequence clusters came from a couple of donors.

TCRdb re-called the 5' RACE reads through MiXCR, storing one row per CDR3 protein. Found here are some 250,000 distinct CDR3 sequences, more than 8% of them singletons; the top ten hold under 25%. The germline V gene has CDR1 SGDLS and CDR2 YYNGEE. V shed 0 bases, J shed 6 bases, and the junction held 9 bases outside the gene matches. This CDR3 has 16 residues. Study-wide findings and caveats: There was a balanced CD4/CD8 profile in clones contracting day 15 to 85, and later expanders leaned CD4+.

The sequence was collected from a man aged 18 to 30 who had mild COVID-19 (a few samples of this study predate the infection). Cell type and time point are not known. The V call is TRBV9, the J call TRBJ2-1; 7 bases match TRBD2. The sample was PBMCs or a T cell subset sorted from them (not recorded which). The CDR3 bases are TGTGCCAGCAGCGTAGATAATAGCGGGCGTTTCAATGAGCAGTTCTTC. This sequence encodes CASSVDNSGRFNEQFF.